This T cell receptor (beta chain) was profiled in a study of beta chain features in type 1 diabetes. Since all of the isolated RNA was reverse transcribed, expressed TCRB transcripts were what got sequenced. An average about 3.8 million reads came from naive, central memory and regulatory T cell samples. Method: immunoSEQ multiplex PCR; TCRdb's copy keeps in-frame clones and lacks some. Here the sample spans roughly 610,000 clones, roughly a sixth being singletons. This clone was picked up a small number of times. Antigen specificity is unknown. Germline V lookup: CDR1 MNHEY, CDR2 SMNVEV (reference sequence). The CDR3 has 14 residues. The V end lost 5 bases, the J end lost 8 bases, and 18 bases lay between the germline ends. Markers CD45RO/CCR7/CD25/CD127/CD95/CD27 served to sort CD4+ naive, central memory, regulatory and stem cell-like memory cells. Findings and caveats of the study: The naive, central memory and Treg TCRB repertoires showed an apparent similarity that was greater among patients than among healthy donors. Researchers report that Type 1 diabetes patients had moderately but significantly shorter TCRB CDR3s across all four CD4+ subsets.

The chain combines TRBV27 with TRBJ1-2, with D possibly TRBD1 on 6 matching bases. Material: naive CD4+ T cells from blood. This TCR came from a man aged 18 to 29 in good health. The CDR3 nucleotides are TGTGCCAGCAGTCCCGGGGGGGGCCTTTGGGGCTACACCTTC. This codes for CASSPGGGLWGYTF.